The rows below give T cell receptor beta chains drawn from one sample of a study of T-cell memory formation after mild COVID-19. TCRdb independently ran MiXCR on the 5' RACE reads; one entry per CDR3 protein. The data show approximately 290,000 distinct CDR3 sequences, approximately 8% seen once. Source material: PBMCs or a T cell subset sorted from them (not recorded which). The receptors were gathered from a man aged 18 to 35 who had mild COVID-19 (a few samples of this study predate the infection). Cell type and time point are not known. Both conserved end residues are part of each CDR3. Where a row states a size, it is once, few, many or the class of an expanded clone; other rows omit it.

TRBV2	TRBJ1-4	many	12	CASSGANEKLFF
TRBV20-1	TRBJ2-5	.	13	CSGHGGVEETQYF
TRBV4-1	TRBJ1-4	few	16	CASSHQSGGANEKLFF
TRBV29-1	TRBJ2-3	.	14	CSVGRGGKTDTQYF
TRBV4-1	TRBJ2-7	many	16	CASSPIGTGAAYEQYF
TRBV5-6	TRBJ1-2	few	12	CASSSNRDGYTF
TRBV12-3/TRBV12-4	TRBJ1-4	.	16	CASSLALRQTNEKLFF
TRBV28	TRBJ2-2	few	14	CASRDSGSTGELFF
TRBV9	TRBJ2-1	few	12	CASSGSLNEQFF
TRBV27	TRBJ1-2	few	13	CASSMSPGQGWTF
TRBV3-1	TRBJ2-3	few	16	CASSQLTDRDTDTQYF
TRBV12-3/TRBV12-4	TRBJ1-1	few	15	CASSESGQRNTEAFF
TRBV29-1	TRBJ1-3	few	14	CSVVTGLSGNTIYF
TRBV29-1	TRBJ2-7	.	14	CSAKDRGPTYEQYF
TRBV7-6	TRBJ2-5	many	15	CASSPKAGRQETQYF